A single sample gave rise to the 19 T cell receptor beta chains below, sequenced in a study of T cell repertoires in cytomegalovirus infection. TCRdb re-analysed the reads in MiXCR, keeping a single row per CDR3 protein. The sample records 75,000 to 100,000 distinct CDR3 sequences, 25% to 30% being singletons. Antigens for these TCRs are unknown. This specimen was CD8+ T cells from cultured PBMCs, taken from culture after CMV antigen stimulation. These receptors were collected from a human donor in good health (CMV status not recorded). Some clones in this sample may be carry-over from other donors' samples.

The gene calls are TRBV7-2 and TRBJ2-5, with TRBD2 as a possible D gene (5 bases). The CDR3 loop spans 17 amino acids. Trimming took 1 base from V and 1 from J, leaving 16 bases between them. Germline V gene data show CDR1 as SGHTA and CDR2 as FQGNSA. CDR3 loop: CASSLDSFGNIQETQYF. For the CDR3, the DNA is TGTGCCAGCAGCTTAGATAGCTTCGGGAATATCCAAGAGACCCAGTACTTC.

This chain uses TRBV27 with TRBJ2-1; maybe TRBD2 (7 bases). V dropped 7 bases and J dropped 5 bases, with 21 bases sitting between them. The CDR3 length is 16 residues. CDR1 and CDR2 (germline): MNHEY, SMNVEV (reference sequence). CDR3: CASTKWGGERDNEQFF. The CDR3, as DNA: TGTGCCAGCACTAAATGGGGGGGCGAACGTGACAATGAGCAGTTCTTC.

This clonotype has more than one count but fewer than ten. As DNA, the CDR3 is TGTGCCAGCAGTCCACCCTCGTTTGGGCCGGGAAACACCATATATTTT. Residues: CASSPPSFGPGNTIYF. The chain has TRBV12-3 or TRBV12-4 and TRBJ1-3; no definite D call. Trimming shortened V by 5 bases and J by 4 bases, and 18 bases separated the two germline ends. This CDR3 is 16 amino acids long.

This clonotype has just a few counts. The chain uses TRBV12-3 or TRBV12-4 and TRBJ2-2; unclear D gene. V lost 3 bases, J lost 6 bases, and 8 bases lay in between. The CDR3 totals 13 residues. The CDR3 bases are TGTGCCAGCAGTTTGCCAATAGCCGGGGAGCTGTTTTTT. Amino acid sequence: CASSLPIAGELFF.

This clonotype came up a few times. The gene calls are TRBV29-1 and TRBJ2-3; 10 bases fit TRBD2. Trimming cost V 0 bases and J 4 bases; bases outside gene matches: 10. Germline CDR1 is SQVTM and CDR2 is ANQGSEA. The CDR3 runs to 17 residues. The CDR3 nucleotides are TGCAGCGTTGAAGATTGGGCTAGCGGGGGTGGGGCAGATACGCAGTATTTT. It codes for CSVEDWASGGGADTQYF.

The chain employs TRBV4-2 and TRBJ2-7, with D unresolved. The CDR3 loop spans 13 amino acids. Germline values: CDR1 LGHNA, CDR2 YNFKEQ. Trimming took off 0 bases at V and 4 bases at J, with 7 bases between the two ends. The CDR3 here is CASSQEYGYEQYF. CDR3 nucleotide sequence: TGTGCCAGCAGCCAAGAGTACGGTTACGAGCAGTACTTC.

Only one count was recorded for this clonotype. This may be a read error, as it is one base from a much larger clone. This chain connects TRBV15 to TRBJ2-2; 7 bases fit TRBD2. Germline V gives CDR1 LNHNV, CDR2 YYDKDF (reference sequence). The CDR3 loop spans 13 amino acids. DNA of the CDR3: TGTGCCACCAGCAGAGATTTCAGCGGGGTGCTGTTTTTT. Residues: CATSRDFSGVLFF.

This clonotype has at least ten counts. The chain carries TRBV20-1 and TRBJ2-4; TRBD2 matches at 15 bases. The CDR3 is 14 amino acids. Germline CDR1 and CDR2: DFQATT and SNEGSKA (reference sequence). V was pared by 5 bases and J by 14 bases, with 10 bases of the junction left unmatched. The CDR3 nucleotides read TGCAGTGCTGAAATTGGACTAGCGGGGGGGTTTGAGTACTTC. Translating gives CSAEIGLAGGFEYF.

The chain joins TRBV28 to TRBJ2-5; tentatively, D is TRBD1 (6 bases). Germline values: CDR1 MDHEN, CDR2 SYDVKM. V lost 6 bases and J lost 5, with 19 bases in between. CDR3 length: 15 amino acids. CDR3 sequence: CASSSMGTKEETQYF. CDR3 nucleotide sequence: TGTGCCAGCAGCTCGATGGGGACAAAGGAGGAGACCCAGTACTTC.

This clonotype was counted a few times. This sequence joins TRBV7-9 and TRBJ1-6, with D maybe TRBD1 (5 bases). Trimming took 4 bases from V and 9 from J, leaving 10 bases between them. The CDR3 length is 13 residues. CDR1 and CDR2 (germline): SEHNR, FQNEAQ (reference sequence). In nucleotides, the CDR3 is TGTGCCAGCAGCTCTACAGGCGGTTCACCCCTCCACTTT. It encodes CASSSTGGSPLHF.

This rearrangement joins TRBV2 to TRBJ2-4, with TRBD1 matching over 10 bases. The CDR3 has 17 amino acids. The germline gives CDR1 SNHLY, CDR2 FYNNEI. Trimming cost V 1 base and J 6 bases; bases outside gene matches: 9. DNA of the CDR3: TGTGCCAGCAGTGAAGAAATGGGACAGGGGAGAAGAAACATTCAGTACTTC. It translates to CASSEEMGQGRRNIQYF.

This clonotype was seen ten or more times. V and J are TRBV28 and TRBJ2-3, with 7 bases fitting TRBD2. The CDR3 has 12 residues. Looked up from germline, CDR1 is MDHEN and CDR2 is SYDVKM. Trimming removed 3 bases from V and 6 bases from J; junction bases left unmatched: 0. The CDR3 here is CASSFGGDTQYF. CDR3 bases: TGTGCCAGCAGTTTCGGGGGGGATACGCAGTATTTT.

V gene TRBV7-6 combines with J gene TRBJ1-2; D is undetermined. Germline V gives CDR1 SGHVS, CDR2 FNYEAQ. The V gene lost 5 bases and the J gene lost 1 base, with 8 bases spanning the gap. The CDR3 runs 13 residues. This CDR3 is CASSPLDNYGYTF. Written as DNA, the CDR3 is TGTGCCAGCAGCCCCCTGGATAACTATGGCTACACCTTC.

This clonotype appeared many times. The chain is built from TRBV7-2 and TRBJ1-6; 8 bases agree with TRBD1. The germline gives CDR1 SGHTA, CDR2 FQGNSA. The CDR3 extends over 15 amino acids. V gave up 1 base and J gave up 11 bases; unmatched junction bases: 7. The CDR3 DNA reads TGTGCCAGCAGCTTAGAAGGCAGGGGGCGAGCACCCCTCCACTTT. Translation gives CASSLEGRGRAPLHF.

This sequence joins TRBV6-6 and TRBJ1-6, with D possibly being TRBD1 (6 bases). Trimming removed 0 bases at V and 7 bases at J, with 16 bases between. The CDR3 spans 17 residues. Germline-derived CDR1 and CDR2 are MNHNY and SVGAGI (reference sequence). CDR3 DNA: TGTGCCAGCAGTTACTCGATAGGGGGTTTCCTCAATTCACCCCTCCACTTT. This sequence encodes CASSYSIGGFLNSPLHF.

This chain uses TRBV3-1 with TRBJ2-7; D not certain. Germline V lookup: CDR1 LGHDT, CDR2 YNNKEL (reference sequence). There are 13 residues in the CDR3. Trimming removed 9 bases at V and 4 bases at J, with 16 bases between. CDR3 region: CARFKTPSYEQYF. CDR3 DNA: TGTGCCAGATTCAAGACTCCCAGTTACGAGCAGTACTTC.

This clonotype was observed a handful of times. V gene TRBV28 combines with J gene TRBJ1-2; 10 bases agree with TRBD1. With V trimmed by 4 bases and J by 6 bases, 11 bases remained unmatched. The CDR3 sequence is 16 residues long. The germline V gene encodes CDR1 MDHEN and CDR2 SYDVKM. The DNA of the CDR3 is TGTGCCAGCAGTTCCCTTCTCGGGACAGGGGATGATGGCTACACCTTC. Its translation: CASSSLLGTGDDGYTF.

This clonotype has a count of ten or more. The chain joins TRBV7-2 to TRBJ2-1; D is perhaps TRBD1 (5 bases). This CDR3 is 15 amino acids long. The V and J ends lost 6 bases and 0 bases respectively, with 12 bases between them. CDR1 SGHTA and CDR2 FQGNSA come from the germline V gene. CDR3 nucleotide sequence: TGTGCCAGCAGTTCACACCAGGGCTCCTACAATGAGCAGTTCTTC. Translated, it gives CASSSHQGSYNEQFF.

J is TRBJ2-7 and V is TRBV27; possible D gene TRBD2, 5 bases. Trimming took off 5 bases at V and 1 base at J, with 12 bases between the two ends. CDR3 length: 14 amino acids. Germline V gene sequence: CDR1 MNHEY, CDR2 SMNVEV (reference sequence). The CDR3 sequence: CASSPRGGSYEQYF. DNA for the CDR3: TGTGCCAGCAGTCCCCGAGGAGGTTCCTACGAGCAGTACTTC.